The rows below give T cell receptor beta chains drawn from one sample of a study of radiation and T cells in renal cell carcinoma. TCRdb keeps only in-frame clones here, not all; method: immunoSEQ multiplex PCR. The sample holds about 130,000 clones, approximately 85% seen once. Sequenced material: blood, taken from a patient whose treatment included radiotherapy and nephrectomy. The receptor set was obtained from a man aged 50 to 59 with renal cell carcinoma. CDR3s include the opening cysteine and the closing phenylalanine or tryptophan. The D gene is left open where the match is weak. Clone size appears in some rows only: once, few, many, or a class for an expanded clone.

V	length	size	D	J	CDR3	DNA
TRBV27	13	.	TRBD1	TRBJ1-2	CASSTGGNYGYTF	TGTGCCAGCTCGACAGGGGGCAACTATGGCTACACCTTC
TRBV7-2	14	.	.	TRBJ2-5	CASSLRKPEETQYF	TGTGCCAGCAGCTTACGCAAACCGGAGGAGACCCAGTACTTC
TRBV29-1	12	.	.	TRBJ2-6	CSAYGGANVLTF	TGCAGCGCCTACGGGGGGGCCAACGTCCTGACTTTC
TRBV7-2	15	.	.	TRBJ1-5	CASSLVGAQGQPQHF	TGTGCCAGCAGCTTAGTGGGAGCCCAGGGTCAGCCCCAGCATTTT
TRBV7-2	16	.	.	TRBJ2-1	CASSLGGMGTYNEQFF	TGTGCCAGCAGCTTAGGAGGAATGGGGACCTACAATGAGCAGTTCTTC
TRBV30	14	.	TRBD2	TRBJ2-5	CAWSASAGGETQYF	TGTGCCTGGAGTGCTTCAGCGGGGGGGGAGACCCAGTACTTC
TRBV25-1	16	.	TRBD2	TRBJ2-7	CASKGQTDSGRDEQYF	TGTGCCAGCAAGGGCCAAACTGATAGCGGGAGAGACGAGCAGTACTTC
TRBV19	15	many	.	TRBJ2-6	CASRTTGSGANVLTF	TGTGCCAGTAGAACCACAGGCTCTGGGGCCAACGTCCTGACTTTC
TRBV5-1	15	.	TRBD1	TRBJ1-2	CASSSSSGGSYGYTF	TGCGCCAGCAGCTCCTCCTCAGGGGGCAGCTATGGCTACACCTTC
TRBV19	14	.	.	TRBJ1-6	CASSIQINNSPLHF	TGTGCCAGTAGTATCCAGATAAATAATTCACCCCTCCACTTT
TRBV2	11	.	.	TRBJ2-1	CASSAGDEQFF	TGTGCCAGCAGTGCTGGGGACGAGCAGTTCTTC
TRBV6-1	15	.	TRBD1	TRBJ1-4	CASAGTGYEDEKLFF	TGTGCCAGCGCAGGGACAGGGTATGAGGATGAAAAACTGTTTTTT
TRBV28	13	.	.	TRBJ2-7	CASSFGTFETAYF	TGTGCCAGCAGTTTTGGGACATTCGAAACGGCGTACTTC